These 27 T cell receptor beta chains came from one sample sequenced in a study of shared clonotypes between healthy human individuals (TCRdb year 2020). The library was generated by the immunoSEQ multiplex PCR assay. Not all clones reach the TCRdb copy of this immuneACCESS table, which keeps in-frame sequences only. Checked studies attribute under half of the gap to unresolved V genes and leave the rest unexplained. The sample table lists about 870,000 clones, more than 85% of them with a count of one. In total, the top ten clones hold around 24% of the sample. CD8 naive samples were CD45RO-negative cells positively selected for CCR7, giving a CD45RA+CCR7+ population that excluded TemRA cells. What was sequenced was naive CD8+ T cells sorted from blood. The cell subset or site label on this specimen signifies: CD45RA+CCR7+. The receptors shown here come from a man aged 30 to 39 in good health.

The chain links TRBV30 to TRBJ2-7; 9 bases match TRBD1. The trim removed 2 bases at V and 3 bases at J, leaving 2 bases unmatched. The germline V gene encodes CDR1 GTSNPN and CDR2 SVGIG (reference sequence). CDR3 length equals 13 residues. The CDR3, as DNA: TGTGCCTGGAGTCGGACAGGGGTCTACGAGCAGTACTTC. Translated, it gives CAWSRTGVYEQYF.

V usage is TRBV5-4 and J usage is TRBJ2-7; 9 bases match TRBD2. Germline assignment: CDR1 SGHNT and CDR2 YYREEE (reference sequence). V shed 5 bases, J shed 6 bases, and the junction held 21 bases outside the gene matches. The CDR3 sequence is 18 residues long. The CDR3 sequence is CASRAGTSRTEGRCEQYF. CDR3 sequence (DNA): TGTGCCAGCAGGGCCGGGACTAGCCGGACAGAGGGAAGGTGCGAGCAGTACTTC.

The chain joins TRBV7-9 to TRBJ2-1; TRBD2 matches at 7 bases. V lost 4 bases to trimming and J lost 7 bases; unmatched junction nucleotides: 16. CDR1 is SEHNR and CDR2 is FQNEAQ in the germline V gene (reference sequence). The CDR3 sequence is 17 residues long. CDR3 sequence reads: CASSSTSTSFKSNEQFF. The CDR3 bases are TGTGCCAGCAGCTCTACTTCGACTAGCTTCAAATCGAATGAGCAGTTCTTC. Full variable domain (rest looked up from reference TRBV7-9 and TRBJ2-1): DTGVSQNPRHKITKRGQNVTFRCDPISEHNRLYWYRQTLGQGPEFLTYFQNEAQLEKSRLLSDRFSAERPKGSFSTLEIQRTEQGDSAMYLCASSSTSTSFKSNEQFFGPGTRLTVL.

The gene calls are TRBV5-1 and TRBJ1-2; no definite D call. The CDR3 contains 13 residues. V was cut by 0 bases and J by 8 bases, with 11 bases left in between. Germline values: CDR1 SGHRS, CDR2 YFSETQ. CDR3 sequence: CASSLGAGRGYTF. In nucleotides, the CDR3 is TGCGCCAGCAGCTTGGGGGCCGGGAGAGGCTACACCTTC.

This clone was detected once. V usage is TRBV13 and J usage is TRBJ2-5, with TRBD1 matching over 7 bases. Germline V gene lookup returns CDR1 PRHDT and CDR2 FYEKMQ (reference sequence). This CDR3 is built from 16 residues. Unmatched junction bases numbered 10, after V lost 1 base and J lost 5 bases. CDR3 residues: CASSLEAKGAGETQYF. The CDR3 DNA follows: TGTGCCAGCAGCTTAGAGGCCAAGGGGGCAGGGGAGACCCAGTACTTC. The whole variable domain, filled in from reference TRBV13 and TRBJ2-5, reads AAGVIQSPRHLIKEKRETATLKCYPIPRHDTVYWYQQGPGQDPQFLISFYEKMQSDKGSIPDRFSAQQFSDYHSELNMSSLELGDSALYFCASSLEAKGAGETQYFGPGTRLLVL.

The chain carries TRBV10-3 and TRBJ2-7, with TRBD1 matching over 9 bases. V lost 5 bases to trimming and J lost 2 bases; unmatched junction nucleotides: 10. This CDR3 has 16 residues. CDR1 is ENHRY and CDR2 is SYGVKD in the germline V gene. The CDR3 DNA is TGTGCCATCAGTCGAACAGGGACAGGGAGTACCTACGAGCAGTACTTC. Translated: CAISRTGTGSTYEQYF.

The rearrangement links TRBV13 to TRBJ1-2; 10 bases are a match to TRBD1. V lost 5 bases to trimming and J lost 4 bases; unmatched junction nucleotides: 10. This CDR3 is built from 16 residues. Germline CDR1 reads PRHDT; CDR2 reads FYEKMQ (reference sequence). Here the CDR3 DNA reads TGTGCCAGCAGCCCTCCCGAAGGACAGGGGGTCTATGGCTACACCTTC. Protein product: CASSPPEGQGVYGYTF.

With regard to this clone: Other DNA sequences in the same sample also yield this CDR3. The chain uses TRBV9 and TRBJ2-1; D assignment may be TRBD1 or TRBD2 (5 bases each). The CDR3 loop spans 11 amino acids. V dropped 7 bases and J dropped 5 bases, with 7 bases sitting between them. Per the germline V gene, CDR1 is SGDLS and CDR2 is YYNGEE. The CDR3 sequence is CASGGNNEQFF. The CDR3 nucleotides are TGTGCCAGCGGGGGTAACAATGAGCAGTTCTTC.

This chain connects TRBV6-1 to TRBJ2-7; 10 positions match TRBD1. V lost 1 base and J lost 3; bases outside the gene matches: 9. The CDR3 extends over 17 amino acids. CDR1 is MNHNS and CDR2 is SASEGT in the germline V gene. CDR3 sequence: CASSEDGSGQGFYEQYF. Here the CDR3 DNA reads TGTGCCAGCAGTGAAGATGGGTCGGGACAGGGGTTCTACGAGCAGTACTTC.

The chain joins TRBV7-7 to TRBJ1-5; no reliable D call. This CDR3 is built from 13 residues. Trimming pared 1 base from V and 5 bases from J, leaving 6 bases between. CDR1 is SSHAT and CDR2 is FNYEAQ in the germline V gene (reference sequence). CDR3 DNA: TGTGCCAGCAGCTTAGATCGAGATCAGCCCCAGCATTTT. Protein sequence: CASSLDRDQPQHF.

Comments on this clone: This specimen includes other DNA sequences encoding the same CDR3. CDR3 sequence reads: CASSVGDEQYF. The CDR3 DNA reads as TGTGCCAGCAGCGTAGGTGACGAGCAGTACTTC. V is TRBV9 and J is TRBJ2-7, with D uncertain. Deletions cut 0 bases from V and 5 bases from J, with 3 bases between. Germline V gene sequence: CDR1 SGDLS, CDR2 YYNGEE. This CDR3 contains 11 residues.

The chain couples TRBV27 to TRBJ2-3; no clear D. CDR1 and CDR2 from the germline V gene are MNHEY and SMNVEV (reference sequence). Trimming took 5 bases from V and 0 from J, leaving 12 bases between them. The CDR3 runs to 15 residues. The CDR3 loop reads CASSRKMSSTDTQYF. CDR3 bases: TGTGCCAGCAGTAGAAAAATGTCTAGCACAGATACGCAGTATTTT.

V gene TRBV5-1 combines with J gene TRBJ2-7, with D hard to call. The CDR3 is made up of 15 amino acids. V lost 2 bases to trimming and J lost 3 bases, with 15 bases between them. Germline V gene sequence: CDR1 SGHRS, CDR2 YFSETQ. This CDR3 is CASSFDGTDLYEQYF. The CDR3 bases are TGCGCCAGCAGCTTTGATGGTACAGATCTCTACGAGCAGTACTTC.

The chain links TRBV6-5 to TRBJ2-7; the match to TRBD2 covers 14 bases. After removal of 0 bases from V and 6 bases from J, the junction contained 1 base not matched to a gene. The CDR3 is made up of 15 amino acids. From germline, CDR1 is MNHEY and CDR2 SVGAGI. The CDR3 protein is CASSYSGLAGGEQYF. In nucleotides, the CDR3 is TGTGCCAGCAGTTACTCCGGACTAGCGGGAGGCGAGCAGTACTTC.

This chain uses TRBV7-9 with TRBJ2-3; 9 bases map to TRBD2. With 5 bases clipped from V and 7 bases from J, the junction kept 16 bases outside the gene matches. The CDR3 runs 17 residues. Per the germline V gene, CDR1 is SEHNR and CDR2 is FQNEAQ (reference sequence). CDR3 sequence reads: CASSPPGAEREAHTQYF. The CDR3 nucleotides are TGTGCCAGCAGCCCCCCAGGGGCTGAGCGGGAGGCGCATACGCAGTATTTT.

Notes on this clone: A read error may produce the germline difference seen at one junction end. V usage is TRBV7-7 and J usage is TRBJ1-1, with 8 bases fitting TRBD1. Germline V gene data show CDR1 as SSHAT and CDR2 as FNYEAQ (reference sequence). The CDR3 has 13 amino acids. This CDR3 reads CASSLDRGTEAFF. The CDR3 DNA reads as TGTGCTAGCAGCCTAGACAGGGGTACTGAAGCTTTCTTT.

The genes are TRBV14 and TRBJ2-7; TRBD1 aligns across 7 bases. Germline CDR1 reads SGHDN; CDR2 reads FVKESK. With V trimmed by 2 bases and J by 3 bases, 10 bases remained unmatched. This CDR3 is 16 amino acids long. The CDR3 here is CASSQSDGTAFYEQYF. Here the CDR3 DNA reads TGTGCCAGCAGCCAATCTGACGGGACAGCATTCTACGAGCAGTACTTC.

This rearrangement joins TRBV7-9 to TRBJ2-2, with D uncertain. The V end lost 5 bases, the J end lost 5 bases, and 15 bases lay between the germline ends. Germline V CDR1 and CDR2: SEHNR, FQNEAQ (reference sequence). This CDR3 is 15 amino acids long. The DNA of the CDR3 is TGTGCCAGCAGCCCAGAATACCCTCGGACCGGGGAGCTGTTTTTT. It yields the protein CASSPEYPRTGELFF.

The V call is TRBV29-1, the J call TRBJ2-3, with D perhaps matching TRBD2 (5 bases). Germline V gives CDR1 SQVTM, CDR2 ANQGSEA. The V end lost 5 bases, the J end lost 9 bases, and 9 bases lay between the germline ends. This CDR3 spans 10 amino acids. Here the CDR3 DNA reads TGCAGCGTTCAACCGGGGACGCAGTATTTT. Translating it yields CSVQPGTQYF.

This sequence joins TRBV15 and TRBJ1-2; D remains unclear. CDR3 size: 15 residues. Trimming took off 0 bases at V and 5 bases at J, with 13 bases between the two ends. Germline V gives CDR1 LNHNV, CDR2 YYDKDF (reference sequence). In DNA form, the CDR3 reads TGTGCCACCAGCAGAGATCGGCGGACGGAATATGGCTACACCTTC. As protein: CATSRDRRTEYGYTF.

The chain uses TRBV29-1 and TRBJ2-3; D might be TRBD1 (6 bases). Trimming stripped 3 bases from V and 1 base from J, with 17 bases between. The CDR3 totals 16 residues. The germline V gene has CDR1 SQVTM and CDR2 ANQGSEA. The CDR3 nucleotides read TGCAGCGTTGACGGGACAAGACGGCTTGGCACAGATACGCAGTATTTT. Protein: CSVDGTRRLGTDTQYF.

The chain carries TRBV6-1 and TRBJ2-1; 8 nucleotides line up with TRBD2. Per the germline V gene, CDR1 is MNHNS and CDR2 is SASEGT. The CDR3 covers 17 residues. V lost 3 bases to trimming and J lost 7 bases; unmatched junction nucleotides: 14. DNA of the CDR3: TGTGCCAGCAGTGAGGGATCCGGGACTAGTGGGTGGAATGAGCAGTTCTTC. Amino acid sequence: CASSEGSGTSGWNEQFF.

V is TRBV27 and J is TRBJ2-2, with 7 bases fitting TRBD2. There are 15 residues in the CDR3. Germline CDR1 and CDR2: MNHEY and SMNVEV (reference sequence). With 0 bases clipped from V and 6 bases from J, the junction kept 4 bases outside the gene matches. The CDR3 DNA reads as TGTGCCAGCAGTTTATCCGCTGCGGGAGCCGGGGAGCTGTTTTTT. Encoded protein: CASSLSAAGAGELFF.

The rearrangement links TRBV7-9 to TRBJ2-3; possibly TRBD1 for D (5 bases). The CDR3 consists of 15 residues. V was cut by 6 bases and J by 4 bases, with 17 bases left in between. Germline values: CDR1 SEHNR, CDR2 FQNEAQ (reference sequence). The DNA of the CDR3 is TGTGCCAGCAGGGGCAGGGCAGGGTCGGCAGATACGCAGTATTTT. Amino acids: CASRGRAGSADTQYF.

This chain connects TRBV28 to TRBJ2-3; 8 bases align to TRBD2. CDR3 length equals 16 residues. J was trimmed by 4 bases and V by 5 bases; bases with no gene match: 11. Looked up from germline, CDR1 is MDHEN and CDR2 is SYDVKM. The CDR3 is CASSPHWGLDADTQYF. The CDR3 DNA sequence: TGTGCCAGCAGTCCTCATTGGGGACTAGATGCAGATACGCAGTATTTT. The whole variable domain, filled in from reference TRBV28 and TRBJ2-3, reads DVKVTQSSRYLVKRTGEKVFLECVQDMDHENMFWYRQDPGLGLRLIYFSYDVKMKEKGDIPEGYSVSREKKERFSLILESASTNQTSMYLCASSPHWGLDADTQYFGPGTRLTVL.

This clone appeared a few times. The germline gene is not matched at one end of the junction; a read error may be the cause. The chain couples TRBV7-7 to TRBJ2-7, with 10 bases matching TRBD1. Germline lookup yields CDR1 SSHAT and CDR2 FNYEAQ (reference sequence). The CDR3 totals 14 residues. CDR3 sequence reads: CASSTGQGSYEQYF. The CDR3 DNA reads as TGTGCTAGCAGCACGGGACAGGGGAGCTACGAGCAGTACTTC. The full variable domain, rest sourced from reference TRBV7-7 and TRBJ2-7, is GAGVSQSPRYKVTKRGQDVTLRCDPISSHATLYWYQQALGQGPEFLTYFNYEAQPDKSGLPSDRFSAERPEGSISTLTIQRTEQRDSAMYRCASSTGQGSYEQYFGPGTRLTVT.

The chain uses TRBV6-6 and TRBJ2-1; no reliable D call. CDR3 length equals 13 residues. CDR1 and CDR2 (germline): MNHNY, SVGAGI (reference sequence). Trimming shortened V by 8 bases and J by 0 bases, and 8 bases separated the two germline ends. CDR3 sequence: CASVANSYNEQFF. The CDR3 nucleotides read TGTGCCAGCGTCGCGAACTCCTACAATGAGCAGTTCTTC.